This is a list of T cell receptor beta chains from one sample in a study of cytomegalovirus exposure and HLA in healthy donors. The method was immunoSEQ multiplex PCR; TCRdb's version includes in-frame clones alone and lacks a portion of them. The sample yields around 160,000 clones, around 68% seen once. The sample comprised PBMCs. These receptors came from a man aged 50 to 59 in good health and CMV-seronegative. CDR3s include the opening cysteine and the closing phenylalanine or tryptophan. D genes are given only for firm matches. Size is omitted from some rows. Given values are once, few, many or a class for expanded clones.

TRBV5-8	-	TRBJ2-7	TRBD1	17	TGTGCCAGCAGCCTCTTAGGACAGGGGAAGAACACCTACGAGCAGTACTTC	CASSLLGQGKNTYEQYF
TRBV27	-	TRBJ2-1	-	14	TGTGCCAGCAGTCAGGTGGACTCCTACAATGAGCAGTTCTTC	CASSQVDSYNEQFF
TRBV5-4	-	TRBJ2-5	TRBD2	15	TGTGCCAGCAGCTCTACTAGCGGGGGACAAGAGACCCAGTACTTC	CASSSTSGGQETQYF
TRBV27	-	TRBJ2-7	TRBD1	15	TGTGCCAGCAGTTCCCCGGACAGGGGACTATACGAGCAGTACTTC	CASSSPDRGLYEQYF
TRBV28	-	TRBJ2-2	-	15	TGTGCCAGCAGTTTGGGGGGGGGCCTTACCGGGGAGCTGTTTTTT	CASSLGGGLTGELFF
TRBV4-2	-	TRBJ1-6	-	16	TGTGCCAGCAGCCAAACAGGTTACTCCTATAATTCACCCCTCCACTTT	CASSQTGYSYNSPLHF
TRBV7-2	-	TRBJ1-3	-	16	TGTGCCAGCAGCTTAGTGGCAGGCCGCTCTGGAAACACCATATATTTT	CASSLVAGRSGNTIYF
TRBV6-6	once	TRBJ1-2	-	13	TGTGCCAGCAGTTCACCCGGGTACGGTGGCTACACCTTC	CASSSPGYGGYTF
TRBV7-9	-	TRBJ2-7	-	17	TGTGCCAGCAGCTTAGTCCCAGACAGGTTTAGGGATTACGAGCAGTACTTC	CASSLVPDRFRDYEQYF
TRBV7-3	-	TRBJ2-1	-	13	TGTGCCAGCAGCCTGACGGGGGTCGATGAGCAGTTCTTC	CASSLTGVDEQFF
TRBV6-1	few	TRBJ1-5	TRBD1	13	TGTGCAGGACAGGGTGATGGCAATCAGCCCCAGCATTTT	CAGQGDGNQPQHF
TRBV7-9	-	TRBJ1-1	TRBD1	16	TGTGCCAGCAGCTTAGTGGTCGACAGGGACTTGGAGGAAGCTTTCTTT	CASSLVVDRDLEEAFF
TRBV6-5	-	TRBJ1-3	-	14	TGTGCCAGCAGGCGAGACACTTCGAGAAACACCATATATTTT	CASRRDTSRNTIYF
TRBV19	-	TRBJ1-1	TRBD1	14	TGTGCCAGTAGCCCTGACAGGGGGAACACTGAAGCTTTCTTT	CASSPDRGNTEAFF
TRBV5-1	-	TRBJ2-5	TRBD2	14	TGCGCCAGCAGCTTTAGCGGGGGGCCGGAGACCCAGTACTTC	CASSFSGGPETQYF
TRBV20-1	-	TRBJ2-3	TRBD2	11	TGCAGTGCTTTTAGGGCGGGGGGGCAGTATTTT	CSAFRAGGQYF
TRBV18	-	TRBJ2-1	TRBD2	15	TGTGCCAGCTCACCGGGACTAGCGGAAACGAATGAGCAGTTCTTC	CASSPGLAETNEQFF
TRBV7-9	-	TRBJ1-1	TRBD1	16	TGTGCCAGCAGCTTAGCGGGGGACAGGGAGAACACTGAAGCTTTCTTT	CASSLAGDRENTEAFF
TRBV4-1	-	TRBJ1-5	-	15	TGCGCCAGCAGCCGCGAGTACAGGGCCAATCAGCCCCAGCATTTT	CASSREYRANQPQHF
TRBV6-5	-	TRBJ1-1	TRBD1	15	TGTGCCAGCAGTTACACGGGACAGATGAACACTGAAGCTTTCTTT	CASSYTGQMNTEAFF
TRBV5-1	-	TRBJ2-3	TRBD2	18	TGCGCCAGCAGCTTACGGACTAGCGGGGGGCGAAGCACAGATACGCAGTATTTT	CASSLRTSGGRSTDTQYF
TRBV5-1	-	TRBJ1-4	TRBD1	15	TGCGCCAGCAGCCCCCGGGACAGGGTCGGTGAAAAACTGTTTTTT	CASSPRDRVGEKLFF
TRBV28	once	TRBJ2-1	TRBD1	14	TGTGCCAGCAGTGGACAGGGGGCCTACAATGAGCAGTTCTTC	CASSGQGAYNEQFF
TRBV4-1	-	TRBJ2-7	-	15	TGCGCCAGCAGCCAAGAGTATCAGGGGAGCTACGAGCAGTACTTC	CASSQEYQGSYEQYF
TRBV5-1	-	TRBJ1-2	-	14	TGCGCCAGCAGCTTGGCTGGACTCGGCTATGGCTACACCTTC	CASSLAGLGYGYTF
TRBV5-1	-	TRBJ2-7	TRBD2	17	TGCGCCAGCAGCCCCCGGGAGAGCGGGGCAACTTCCTACGAGCAGTACTTC	CASSPRESGATSYEQYF
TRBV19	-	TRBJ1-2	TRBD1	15	TGTGCCAGTAGATTGGGACAGGGGGAGATGAACGGAAACACCTTC	CASRLGQGEMNGNTF
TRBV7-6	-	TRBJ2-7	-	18	TGTGCCAGCAGCTTAGGTGAGACAGCCGTATCCCCTTCCTACGAGCAGTACTTC	CASSLGETAVSPSYEQYF
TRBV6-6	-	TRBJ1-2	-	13	TGTGCCAGCACTGACGAAGAGGCGTCCGGCTACACCTTC	CASTDEEASGYTF
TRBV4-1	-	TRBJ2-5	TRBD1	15	TGCGCCAGCAGCCGTTTTAGGACAGGACAAGAGACCCAGTACTTC	CASSRFRTGQETQYF
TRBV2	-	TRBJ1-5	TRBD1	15	TGTGCCAGCAGCTCACAGGGGTCGGGCAATCAGCCCCAGCATTTT	CASSSQGSGNQPQHF
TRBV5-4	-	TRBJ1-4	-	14	TGTGCCAGCAGCTTGAGGACTATGGGGGAAAAACTGTTTTTT	CASSLRTMGEKLFF
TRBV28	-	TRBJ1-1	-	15	TGTGCCAGCAGTTTATTATCGGGAGGGATCACTGAAGCTTTCTTT	CASSLLSGGITEAFF
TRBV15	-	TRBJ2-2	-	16	TGTGCCACCAGCAGAGCTGCGACAGGGAACACCGGGGAGCTGTTTTTT	CATSRAATGNTGELFF